Each of the 17 T cell receptor beta chains below was sequenced from the same sample in a study of blood T cell repertoires in COVID-19 (dated by TCRdb to the early 2020s). Libraries were prepared through the immunoSEQ multiplex PCR assay. TCRdb stores this immuneACCESS table with in-frame sequences only. Part of the clones is absent; in the studies checked, under half of the shortfall reflects unresolved V genes, and no reason is known for the rest. For this sample the table gives around 22,000 clones, of which approximately 87% were detected only once. The ten top clones hold 25% of the sample. What was sequenced was peripheral blood. The receptor source for this set is a human donor with active COVID-19. The donor label of this sample is uncertain.

This rearrangement joins TRBV18 to TRBJ2-1; no definite D call. The V gene lost 5 bases and the J gene lost 3 bases, with 8 bases spanning the gap. The CDR3 loop spans 13 amino acids. Germline V CDR1 and CDR2: KGHSH, LQKENI. CDR3 coding DNA: TGTGCCAGCTCAACAGATGTCTACAATGAGCAGTTCTTC. This codes for CASSTDVYNEQFF.

This chain uses TRBV27 with TRBJ1-6, with 9 bases aligning to TRBD1. The V gene end was trimmed by 4 bases and the J gene end by 4 bases; junction bases not matched to a gene: 11. Germline CDR1 reads MNHEY; CDR2 reads SMNVEV (reference sequence). This CDR3 spans 18 amino acids. Here the CDR3 DNA reads TGTGCCAGCAGTTCGGGACAGGGTCGCCCAACGTATAATTCACCCCTCCACTTT. Protein product: CASSSGQGRPTYNSPLHF.

CDR3 sequence: CAISESRPGDNEQFF. The DNA for the CDR3 is TGTGCCATCAGTGAAAGCCGACCCGGGGACAATGAGCAGTTCTTC. V gene TRBV10-3 combines with J gene TRBJ2-1; a weak D match, TRBD2 (5 bases). The V and J ends lost 3 bases and 5 bases respectively, with 14 bases between them. In germline, CDR1 is ENHRY, CDR2 SYGVKD. The length of the CDR3 is 15 residues.

The gene calls are TRBV24-1 and TRBJ2-5; D unresolved. CDR1 and CDR2 from the germline V gene are KGHDR and SFDVKD. Trimming stripped 3 bases from V and 2 bases from J, with 9 bases between. The CDR3 length is 14 residues. CDR3 amino acids: CATSDADLQETQYF. The CDR3 region has the DNA TGTGCCACCAGTGATGCCGACTTACAAGAGACCCAGTACTTC.

J is TRBJ2-7 and V is TRBV28; TRBD2 matches 7 bases. Unmatched junction bases numbered 11, after V lost 6 bases and J lost 9 bases. CDR1 and CDR2 (germline): MDHEN, SYDVKM. The CDR3 sequence is 13 residues long. Here the CDR3 DNA reads TGTGCCAGCAGGTCCCCGAGCGGGGCGGGGCAGTACTTC. This codes for CASRSPSGAGQYF.

The chain employs TRBV19 and TRBJ2-2, with D tentatively TRBD2 (6 bases). The V gene's germline CDR1 is LNHDA and CDR2 SQIVND (reference sequence). The germline V and J ends were trimmed by 1 base and 2 bases, with 14 bases remaining between them. This CDR3 region has 17 residues. CDR3 residues: CASSIGRGSLNTGELFF. CDR3 bases: TGTGCCAGTAGTATAGGGAGGGGATCCCTCAACACCGGGGAGCTGTTTTTT.

The chain couples TRBV11-3 to TRBJ2-7; no clear D. The germline V gene encodes CDR1 SGHNT and CDR2 YENEEA. This CDR3 is 11 amino acids long. The V end was cut by 5 bases, the J end by 8 bases, with 10 bases between. The CDR3 DNA sequence: TGTGCCAGCAGCCGCGTCGATCAGCAGTACTTC. Its translation is CASSRVDQQYF.

The chain couples TRBV9 to TRBJ2-7, with D perhaps matching TRBD2 (7 bases). The CDR3 is 14 residues long. V shed 0 bases and J shed 4 bases, with 11 bases lying between them. Per the germline V gene, CDR1 is SGDLS and CDR2 is YYNGEE. CDR3 sequence: CASSVGEGVYEQYF. CDR3 nucleotide sequence: TGTGCCAGCAGCGTAGGGGAGGGGGTGTACGAGCAGTACTTC. Supplemented by reference TRBV9 and TRBJ2-7, the full variable domain reads DSGVTQTPKHLITATGQRVTLRCSPRSGDLSVYWYQQSLDQGLQFLIQYYNGEERAKGNILERFSAQQFPDLHSELNLSSLELGDSALYFCASSVGEGVYEQYFGPGTRLTVT.

The chain is built from TRBV7-3 and TRBJ1-1; tentatively, D is TRBD1 (5 bases). Per the germline V gene, CDR1 is SGHTA and CDR2 is FQGTGA. The CDR3 has 13 residues. The germline V and J ends were trimmed by 5 bases and 1 base, with 8 bases remaining between them. The CDR3 DNA sequence: TGTGCCAGCAGCCAACAGGAGAACACTGAAGCTTTCTTT. Its translation is CASSQQENTEAFF.

The CDR3 nucleotides read TGTGCCAGCAGTTACATACAGGGAAGGGCTGGACTGTTTTTT. Its translation is CASSYIQGRAGLFF. This chain uses TRBV6-5 with TRBJ1-4, with a tentative D call TRBD1 (6 bases). The V end lost 2 bases, the J end lost 13 bases, and 17 bases lay between the germline ends. Germline V gives CDR1 MNHEY, CDR2 SVGAGI. There are 14 residues in the CDR3.

The gene calls are TRBV5-1 and TRBJ2-5, with TRBD2 matching 7 bases. The CDR3 consists of 16 residues. Trimming at V came to 0 bases and at J to 1 base, leaving 6 bases not matched to a gene. Looked up from germline, CDR1 is SGHRS and CDR2 is YFSETQ. The CDR3 is CASSLARLASQETQYF. The CDR3 bases are TGCGCCAGCAGCTTGGCCCGACTAGCATCCCAAGAGACCCAGTACTTC.

The V and J genes are TRBV9 and TRBJ2-7; tentatively, D is TRBD1 (6 bases). The V and J ends lost 3 bases and 2 bases respectively, with 9 bases between them. This CDR3 is 13 amino acids long. Germline V CDR1 and CDR2: SGDLS, YYNGEE. The CDR3 DNA sequence: TGTGCCAGCAGCGGAGGGGGAGCCTACGAGCAGTACTTC. This codes for CASSGGGAYEQYF.

V usage is TRBV6-2 or TRBV6-3 and J usage is TRBJ1-5; the match to TRBD1 covers 8 bases. CDR1 is MNHEY, CDR2 SVGEGT, per germline. CDR3 size: 17 residues. V lost 5 bases to trimming and J lost 0 bases; unmatched junction nucleotides: 9. DNA of the CDR3: TGTGCCAGCAGTCGCAGGGACAGGATGTATAGCAATCAGCCCCAGCATTTT. The encoded protein is CASSRRDRMYSNQPQHF.

The chain uses TRBV9 and TRBJ2-7; 9 bases fit TRBD2. The CDR3 covers 17 residues. V trimming: 4 bases; J trimming: 5 bases; junction bases outside the gene matches: 16. Germline V CDR1 and CDR2: SGDLS, YYNGEE. The CDR3 loop is CASSSSDPAGGLHEQYF. The CDR3 DNA is TGTGCCAGCAGCTCCTCAGACCCCGCGGGAGGGTTACACGAGCAGTACTTC.

The chain combines TRBV23-1 with TRBJ1-5; 7 bases fit TRBD1. TRBV23-1 qualifies as an ORF whose function is uncertain. CDR3 length: 19 residues. With V trimmed by 2 bases and J by 4 bases, 17 bases remained unmatched. The CDR3 sequence is CASSQGGIVGQHVNQPQHF. CDR3 nucleotide sequence: TGCGCCAGCAGTCAAGGCGGGATTGTGGGACAGCACGTAAATCAGCCCCAGCATTTT.

The chain recombines TRBV29-1 with TRBJ1-4; D possibly corresponds to TRBD1 (6 bases). The V and J ends lost 7 bases and 2 bases respectively, with 11 bases between them. The CDR3 totals 13 residues. Germline CDR1 reads SQVTM; CDR2 reads ANQGSEA. The DNA for the CDR3 is TGCAGCGGTTCCACAGGGACTAATGAAAAACTGTTTTTT. It specifies CSGSTGTNEKLFF.

The chain couples TRBV18 to TRBJ1-2, with 7 positions matching TRBD1. V lost 6 bases and J lost 3; bases outside the gene matches: 4. The germline V gene has CDR1 KGHSH and CDR2 LQKENI. This CDR3 comprises 13 residues. The CDR3 region has the DNA TGTGCCAGCTCTCCCGGGACAGACTATGGCTACACCTTC. Its protein is CASSPGTDYGYTF.